This T cell receptor (beta chain) was sequenced in a study of Graves' ophthalmopathy and Graves' hyperthyroidism. Study-level points and caveats: A model of 13 signatures distinguished ophthalmopathy from stable hyperthyroidism at approximately 90% sensitivity and 65% to 84% specificity.

V shed 6 bases, J shed 2 bases, and the junction held 5 bases outside the gene matches. Germline V gene sequence: CDR1 SNHLY, CDR2 FYNNEI. This CDR3 is 14 amino acids long. Scientists amplified the TCR beta CDR3 regions from RNA transcripts. RT-PCR was first run with HTBI primers, then multiplex PCR in a second round. TCRdb recomputed calls from the multiplex PCR reads with MiXCR, one row per CDR3 protein. The sample has 560,000 or so distinct CDR3 sequences, just under 40% seen once; the top ten hold 3.5% to 5%. On this clonotype: Its antigen is unknown.

Sample: peripheral blood or thyroid tissue (not recorded which). This TCR derives from an adult man with Graves' hyperthyroidism. This chain links TRBV2 with TRBJ2-5; 8 bases align to TRBD1. DNA of the CDR3: TGTGCCAGCAGGGGGACAGGCGCTCAAGAGACCCAGTACTTC. Its translation is CASRGTGAQETQYF.